These T cell receptor beta chains were read from a single sample in a study of shared T cell receptors in the human thymus. Sequencing used immunoSEQ multiplex PCR; TCRdb keeps in-frame clones, though not all of them. The sample lists hundreds of thousands of clones; approximately 90% were seen once. The same specimen was also included in a second study, on human thymus T cells.

Sequencing was done on a sample of thymocytes. The receptors come from a boy younger than two with a congenital heart defect. Both conserved end residues are part of each CDR3. A D gene is named only where the DNA matches it firmly. Only part of the rows carry a size: once, few, many, or a class if the clone is expanded.

clone_size d_call j_call v_call cdr3_nt cdr3_aa
once TRBD2 TRBJ2-7 TRBV6-5 TGTGCCAGCAGTTACGTAGCGGGGGACTACGAGCAGTACTTC CASSYVAGDYEQYF
- - TRBJ1-2 TRBV27 TGTGCCAGCAAGGGGCCTAACTATGGCTACACCTTC CASKGPNYGYTF
- - TRBJ1-4 TRBV30 TGTGCCTGGGGGCGGGGAGAAAAACTGTTTTTT CAWGRGEKLFF
- TRBD2 TRBJ2-5 TRBV28 TGTGCCAGCAGTTTATATCTAGCGGGAGGGCCGCGGGAGACCCAGTACTTC CASSLYLAGGPRETQYF
- - TRBJ2-3 TRBV9 TGTGCCAGCAGCGTAGTGGGTGGGGCAAGCACAGATACGCAGTATTTT CASSVVGGASTDTQYF
few TRBD1 TRBJ2-5 TRBV5-4 TGTGCCAGCAGCTTGCGGGACAGGGAAGAGACCCAGTACTTC CASSLRDREETQYF
- TRBD2 TRBJ2-3 TRBV4-3 TGCGCCAGCAGCCAAAGGGGCGGGAGGTGGGCAGATACGCAGTATTTT CASSQRGGRWADTQYF
- - TRBJ2-7 TRBV14 TGTGCCAGCAGCCAAGATTCCGGGTACGAGCAGTACTTC CASSQDSGYEQYF
- - TRBJ2-7 TRBV2 TGTGCCAGCAGTGACCGCGGCAGGGCTTACGAGCAGTACTTC CASSDRGRAYEQYF
- TRBD2 TRBJ2-7 TRBV27 TGTGCCAGCAGTCCTGGACTAGCAGGGATCTACGAGCAGTACTTC CASSPGLAGIYEQYF
- TRBD1 TRBJ1-2 TRBV6-1 TGTGCCAGCAGCGATCAGGACAGGGTGAACTATGGCTACACCTTC CASSDQDRVNYGYTF
- - TRBJ2-2 TRBV4-1 TGCGCCAGCAGCCAAGACCGTCTTCTTATGCGGGGGAACACCGGGGAGCTGTTTTTT CASSQDRLLMRGNTGELFF
- TRBD2 TRBJ2-6 TRBV28 TGTGCCAGCAGTCCTAGCGGGAGAGGTTCTGGGGCCAACGTCCTGACTTTC CASSPSGRGSGANVLTF
few TRBD1 TRBJ1-3 TRBV14 TGTGCCAGCAGCCAAGAACGAAGGGGGCCTCCCCTCTGGAATAGTAGCACCATATATTTT CASSQERRGPPLWNSSTIYF
- - TRBJ2-7 TRBV21-1 TGTGCCAGTAAAGGACAGGGGGCCTCCTACGAGCAGTACTTC CASKGQGASYEQYF
- - TRBJ2-3 TRBV5-4 TGTGCCAGCAGCTCGAACCCCTGGGCGACCCCTAGCACAGATACGCAGTATTTT CASSSNPWATPSTDTQYF
- - TRBJ1-1 TRBV28 TGTGCCAGCAGTCTCCACCGGGGCACTGAAGCTTTCTTT CASSLHRGTEAFF
- TRBD2 TRBJ2-4 TRBV6-9 TGTGCCACCGCAAGGGCGCAGCGGGAGGGAAAAAACATTCAGTACTTC CATARAQREGKNIQYF
- TRBD1 TRBJ2-7 TRBV29-1 TGCAGCGTTGTGGGGGAGGACAGGGGGAACGAGCAGTACTTC CSVVGEDRGNEQYF
- TRBD2 TRBJ2-7 TRBV6-5 TGTGCCAGCAGTAAACGACTAGCGGGATGCTACGAGCAGTACTTC CASSKRLAGCYEQYF
- TRBD2 TRBJ2-1 TRBV7-9 TGTGCCAGCAGCTCTACGGGACTAGCGACCCATGAGCAGTTCTTC CASSSTGLATHEQFF
- - TRBJ2-5 TRBV6-1 TGTGCCAGCACCGGGCGGGGGCCCACCCAGTACTTC CASTGRGPTQYF
- - TRBJ2-5 TRBV7-2 TGTGCCAGCAGCTTAAGTGTCACTGCCCAAGAGACCCAGTACTTC CASSLSVTAQETQYF
- TRBD1 TRBJ1-2 TRBV7-9 TGTGCCAGCAGCGCTGACAGGGCCTACACCTTC CASSADRAYTF
- TRBD1 TRBJ2-7 TRBV10-3 TGTGCCATCAGTGAGGGACAGGGGCGGGCCTACGAGCAGTACTTC CAISEGQGRAYEQYF
- TRBD2 TRBJ2-1 TRBV10-3 TGTGCCATCAGTGAGGGGGCTAGCGGGAGGGGCGTGGATGAGCAGTTCTTC CAISEGASGRGVDEQFF
once - TRBJ1-2 TRBV7-9 TGTGCCAGCAGCTTATTCGGGACTGTCTATGGCTACACCTTC CASSLFGTVYGYTF
- - TRBJ2-4 TRBV19 TGTGCCAGTACGGGAATGCGGGACATTCAGTACTTC CASTGMRDIQYF
- TRBD1 TRBJ2-7 TRBV6-5 TGTGCCAGCAGCTCTCGGGACAGGTCCTACGAGCAGTACTTC CASSSRDRSYEQYF
- - TRBJ2-5 TRBV10-1 TGCGCCACCCTCATCCCCCGACAGCCTCCGCAAGAGACCCAGTACTTC CATLIPRQPPQETQYF
once - TRBJ2-2 TRBV5-1 TGCGCCAGCAGCCTGAGGACAGCACGGAACGACACCGGGGAGCTGTTTTTT CASSLRTARNDTGELFF
few TRBD2 TRBJ2-2 TRBV4-3 TGCGCCAGCAGCCAAGAAAGGGGAGGGCTGGGCGGGGAGCTGTTTTTT CASSQERGGLGGELFF
- TRBD1 TRBJ2-7 TRBV11-3 TGTGCCAGCAGCACACACGGGACAGGGGGGATATACGAGCAGTACTTC CASSTHGTGGIYEQYF
- TRBD1 TRBJ2-5 TRBV28 TGTGCCAGCAGCCTGGGGGCCACAGGGGTTAGGGAAGAGACCCAGTACTTC CASSLGATGVREETQYF
- - TRBJ2-2 TRBV11-2 TGTGCCAGCAGCCCTAGACGGCGGACGAACACCGGGGAGCTGTTTTTT CASSPRRRTNTGELFF
- TRBD1 TRBJ2-7 TRBV27 TGTGCCAGCAGTTTATCGGACAGGGCGAAGTACTACGAGCAGTACTTC CASSLSDRAKYYEQYF